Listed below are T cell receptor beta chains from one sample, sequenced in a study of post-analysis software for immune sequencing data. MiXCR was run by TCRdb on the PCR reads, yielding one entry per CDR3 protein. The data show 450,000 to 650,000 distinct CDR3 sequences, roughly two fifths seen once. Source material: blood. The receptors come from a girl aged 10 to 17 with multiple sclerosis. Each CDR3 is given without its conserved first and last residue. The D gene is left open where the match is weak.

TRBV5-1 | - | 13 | ASSLAGQGGETQY
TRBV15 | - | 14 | ATSRGQPKTNYGYT
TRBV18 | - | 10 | ASAGAPREQY
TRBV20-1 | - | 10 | SARDKASEQF
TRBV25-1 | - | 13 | ASRSMGLENTEAF
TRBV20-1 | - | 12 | SALRGAAQETQY
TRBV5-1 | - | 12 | ASSTDSSSYEQY
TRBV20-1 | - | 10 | SAGRSQSPLH
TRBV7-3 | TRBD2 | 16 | ASSLGGLAGAPTDTQY
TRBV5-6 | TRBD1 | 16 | ASSLAWDSISYNSPLH
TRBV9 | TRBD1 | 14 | ASSVGYGTGAGEQY
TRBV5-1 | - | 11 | ASSLSGLSEQY
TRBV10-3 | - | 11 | AISEYGTNEQF
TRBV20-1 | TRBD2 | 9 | SASRGDEQF
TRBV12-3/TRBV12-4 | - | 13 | ASSLPTGLGNEQF
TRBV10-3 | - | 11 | AIATGLSHEQY
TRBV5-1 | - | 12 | ASTWRGPNNEQF
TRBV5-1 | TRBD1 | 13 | ASRPTGGGYNEQF
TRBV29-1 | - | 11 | SVRFGLNSPLH
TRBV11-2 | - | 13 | ASSLLEGLTDTQY
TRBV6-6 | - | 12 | ASSYSSQADTQY
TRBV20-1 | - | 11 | SARSGAGGEQY
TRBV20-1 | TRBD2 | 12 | SATSGTHTGELF
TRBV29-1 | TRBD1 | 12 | SVDKIGQGIVQY
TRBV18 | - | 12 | ASSKGQLQETQY
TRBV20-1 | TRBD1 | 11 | SASSGTGDEQY
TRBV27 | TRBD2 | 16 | ASSSIPLGLAGVGEQY
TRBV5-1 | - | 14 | ASSLRLARQNTEAF
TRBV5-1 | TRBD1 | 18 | ASSLADLGQVWDSYNEQF
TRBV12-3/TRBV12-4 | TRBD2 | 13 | ASSLGGRAYYEQF
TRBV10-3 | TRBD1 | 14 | AISGRLGQKPYEQY
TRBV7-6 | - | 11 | ASSLNSFYEQY
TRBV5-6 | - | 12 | ASSEPGQWYEAF
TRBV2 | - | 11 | ASLRGDLTEAF
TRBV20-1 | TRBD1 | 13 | SATDPDRAVYGYT
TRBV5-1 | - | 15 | ASSLAIQGRSYNEQF
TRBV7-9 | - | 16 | ASSDTGLGGAMDYGYT
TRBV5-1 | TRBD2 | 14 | ASSSESGGSYNEQF
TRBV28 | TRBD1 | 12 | ASSKTGTNQPQH
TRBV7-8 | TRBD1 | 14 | ASSRGQGGASYEQY